A single T cell receptor beta chain is shown here with its context. This specimen comes from a study of blood T cell repertoires in COVID-19. In the study overall: Specimens from acute and convalescent COVID-19 originated in the United States, Italy and Spain. PBMCs, B-cell-depleted T cells, or T cells were the source of the cDNA or gDNA that made up the material.

CDR1 is SQVTM, CDR2 ANQGSEA, per germline. This CDR3 spans 12 amino acids. The ends were cut back, 4 bases at V and 3 bases at J, with 10 bases in the middle. Under the authors' procedure: Reference gene primer amplification gave estimated nucleated cell counts. The method was immunoSEQ multiplex PCR; TCRdb's version includes in-frame clones alone and lacks a portion of them. Clone size and the V and J calls come from that table; the DNA yielded D and trimming. Among around 88,000 clones listed, around three quarters were seen once. This rearrangement joins TRBV29-1 to TRBJ2-7; TRBD1 might be the D (6 bases). The origin of this receptor is a man in his forties or fifties who had recovered from COVID-19. The specimen was peripheral blood. DNA for the CDR3: TGCAGCGTTGGCAGGGGCGTCTACGAGCAGTACTTC. Its protein is CSVGRGVYEQYF.